The next 23 T cell receptor beta chains were all read from a single sample in a study of T cells in Graves' hyperthyroidism and ophthalmopathy (dated by TCRdb to about 2019). Libraries came from multiplex PCR. Sequencing used an Illumina HiSeq 2000. The TCR beta CDR3 regions were amplified from RNA transcripts. For the first round of RT-PCR on the TCR CDR3, the HTBI primer set was used together with the Qiagen OneStep RT-PCR kit. Through fastp at Q25 and MiXCR, TCRdb rebuilt clones from the public reads, retaining in-frame beta chains. Entries that share a CDR3 protein sequence are merged under the most common genes and DNA. For this sample the table gives some 250,000 distinct CDR3 sequences, of which around 15% were detected only once. The ten largest account for around 30% of the sample. Sequenced sample: blood. These receptors came from a woman between 50 and 59 years old with Graves' hyperthyroidism that later progressed to Graves' ophthalmopathy.

This clonotype was seen more than once but under ten times. The chain uses TRBV6-1 and TRBJ2-2; no firm D call. The CDR3 is 15 residues long. Germline CDR1 and CDR2: MNHNS and SASEGT. Trimming took off 7 bases at V and 0 bases at J, with 12 bases between the two ends. The CDR3 protein is CASNEGSANTGELFF. In DNA, the CDR3 is TGTGCCAGCAACGAAGGTAGTGCGAACACCGGGGAGCTGTTTTTT.

This chain uses TRBV24-1 with TRBJ2-2; TRBD2 matches 10 bases. V lost 0 bases, J lost 4 bases, and 1 base stayed unmatched. The V gene's germline CDR1 is KGHDR and CDR2 SFDVKD. The length of the CDR3 is 16 residues. The CDR3 spells CATSDLRLAGTGELFF. In DNA form, the CDR3 reads TGTGCCACCAGTGATTTGCGACTAGCGGGCACCGGGGAGCTGTTTTTT.

In its sample, this clonotype was seen many times. This chain joins TRBV5-4 and TRBJ2-5; D perhaps matches TRBD1 (5 bases). With 0 bases removed from V and 5 bases from J, the gap between germline ends came to 8 bases. Looked up from germline, CDR1 is SGHNT and CDR2 is YYREEE (reference sequence). The CDR3 runs to 13 residues. The CDR3 sequence: CASSLEQGETQYF. The CDR3 DNA is TGTGCCAGCAGCTTGGAGCAGGGCGAGACCCAGTACTTC.

This clonotype was recorded many times. The gene calls are TRBV2 and TRBJ2-1, with D tentatively TRBD2 (6 bases). CDR3 length equals 20 residues. V shed 1 base and J shed 3 bases, with 25 bases lying between them. Looked up from germline, CDR1 is SNHLY and CDR2 is FYNNEI. Here the CDR3 reads CASSEESSAAGRGVYNEQFF. The CDR3 nucleotides are TGTGCCAGCAGTGAAGAGAGTTCTGCTGCGGGGCGGGGAGTCTACAATGAGCAGTTCTTC.

The rearrangement links TRBV7-9 to TRBJ2-1; 7 nucleotides line up with TRBD2. V was pared by 2 bases and J by 4 bases, with 2 bases of the junction left unmatched. Germline V gene data show CDR1 as SEHNR and CDR2 as FQNEAQ (reference sequence). The CDR3 has 14 residues. CDR3 in amino acids: CASSLLADYNEQFF. The CDR3 nucleotides read TGTGCCAGCAGCTTACTAGCGGATTACAATGAGCAGTTCTTC.

The table lists this clonotype with many counts. The J gene is TRBJ2-3, the V gene TRBV20-1; 10 nucleotides line up with TRBD2. CDR3 size: 15 residues. CDR1 and CDR2 (germline): DFQATT, SNEGSKA (reference sequence). After removal of 5 bases from V and 0 bases from J, the junction contained 5 bases not matched to a gene. CDR3 region: CSAPLAGTSTDTQYF. The CDR3 region has the DNA TGCAGTGCTCCACTAGCGGGGACTAGCACAGATACGCAGTATTTT.

In regard to this clonotype: This may stem from a read error, because a much larger clone lies one nucleotide away. V is TRBV5-1 and J is TRBJ2-1; 7 nucleotides line up with TRBD2. Germline V gene lookup returns CDR1 SGHRS and CDR2 YFSETQ. Unmatched junction bases numbered 16, after V lost 7 bases and J lost 0 bases. CDR3 size: 18 residues. The chain's CDR3 is CASSKGGGSPRSYNEQFF. In DNA, the CDR3 is TGCGCCAGCTCCAAGGGTGGCGGGAGCCCACGCTCCTACAATGAGCAGTTCTTC.

This clonotype was seen a few times. The J gene is TRBJ1-3, the V gene TRBV5-1; D not resolved. The V end lost 4 bases, the J end lost 0 bases, and 11 bases lay between the germline ends. Germline CDR1 SGHRS, CDR2 YFSETQ. This CDR3 has 15 amino acids. The CDR3 nucleotides are TGCGCCAGCAGCACGGCACGGAGCTCTGGAAACACCATATATTTT. Its translation is CASSTARSSGNTIYF.

Worth noting for this clonotype: This sequence may be a read error, since a much larger clone differs from it by one base. The CDR3 carries no conserved terminal phenylalanine or tryptophan, so it likely arises from a read error. V and J are TRBV19 and TRBJ1-1; D possibly corresponds to TRBD1 (6 bases). Between the trimmed V and J ends, which lost 11 bases and 3 bases, there was a span of 16 bases. The CDR3 loop spans 13 amino acids. Germline loops: CDR1 LNHDA, CDR2 SQIVND (reference sequence). This CDR3 is CASSDSADTEAFV. Here the CDR3 DNA reads TGTGCCTCCTCGGACAGTGCGGACACTGAAGCTTTCGTT.

This clonotype was detected many times. This chain links TRBV30 with TRBJ2-5; D is undetermined. Germline loops: CDR1 GTSNPN, CDR2 SVGIG (reference sequence). V lost 4 bases to trimming and J lost 5 bases, with 8 bases between them. This CDR3 has 11 amino acids. The CDR3 loop is CAWISGETQYF. The CDR3, as DNA: TGTGCCTGGATCTCTGGGGAGACCCAGTACTTC.

This chain connects TRBV24-1 to TRBJ2-1; 7 bases align to TRBD1. The CDR3 totals 16 residues. The V gene's germline CDR1 is KGHDR and CDR2 SFDVKD. After removal of 5 bases from V and 4 bases from J, the junction contained 10 bases not matched to a gene. CDR3 residues: CATSGGSGTAYNEQFF. The CDR3 bases are TGTGCCACCAGTGGGGGATCTGGGACAGCTTACAATGAGCAGTTCTTC.

This clonotype was observed at least ten times. The V gene is TRBV20-1, the J gene TRBJ2-1, with 7 positions matching TRBD1. The CDR3 sequence is 15 residues long. Germline assignment: CDR1 DFQATT and CDR2 SNEGSKA (reference sequence). Trimming at V came to 0 bases and at J to 0 bases, leaving 2 bases not matched to a gene. The DNA of the CDR3 is TGCAGTGCTAGAGAGGCAGGGGGCTCCTACAATGAGCAGTTCTTC. Translating gives CSAREAGGSYNEQFF.

Many counts were recorded for this clonotype. This sequence joins TRBV6-6 and TRBJ2-1; 7 positions match TRBD2. The CDR3 sequence is 16 residues long. Germline CDR1 reads MNHNY; CDR2 reads SVGAGI (reference sequence). The ends lost 2 bases at V and 10 bases at J; junction bases unmatched: 14. The CDR3 spells CASSYVSGGPLSEQFF. The CDR3 bases are TGTGCCAGCAGTTACGTGTCGGGAGGCCCCCTTTCGGAGCAGTTCTTC.

This clonotype was recorded many times. The chain's CDR3 is CASSQDWGDPTVSYNEQFF. CDR3 nucleotide sequence: TGTGCCAGCAGCCAAGACTGGGGGGACCCAACCGTCTCCTACAATGAGCAGTTCTTC. The V gene is TRBV3-1, the J gene TRBJ2-1; tentative D call: TRBD2 (6 bases). Trimming removed 0 bases from V and 0 bases from J, with 18 bases in between. Germline CDR1 is LGHDT and CDR2 is YNNKEL (reference sequence). The CDR3 has 19 residues.

This clonotype was picked up a small number of times. The rearrangement joins TRBV5-8 to TRBJ2-7; D uncertain. Deletions cut 0 bases from V and 7 bases from J, with 11 bases between. This CDR3 is 13 amino acids long. CDR1 is SGHTS, CDR2 YDEGEE, per germline. The CDR3 bases are TGTGCCAGCAGCTTGGAGTCCCACCTGGAGCAGTACTTC. It specifies CASSLESHLEQYF.

This clonotype appeared many times. The V call is TRBV20-1, the J call TRBJ2-7; TRBD1 agrees at 9 bases. Germline V gene lookup returns CDR1 DFQATT and CDR2 SNEGSKA (reference sequence). J lost 2 bases, V lost 5 bases, and 7 bases had no gene match. This CDR3 region has 14 residues. CDR3 nucleotides: TGCAGTGCTGACCGGGACAGGGTAACCTACGAGCAGTACTTC. It specifies CSADRDRVTYEQYF.

This clonotype has a handful of counts. The chain employs TRBV24-1 and TRBJ1-5; a weak D match, TRBD1 (5 bases). The V and J ends lost 1 base and 4 bases respectively, with 7 bases between them. Germline V gives CDR1 KGHDR, CDR2 SFDVKD. The CDR3 spans 14 residues. The CDR3 protein is CATSDLTGNQPQHF. DNA for the CDR3: TGTGCCACCAGTGATTTAACAGGTAATCAGCCCCAGCATTTT.

This clonotype was detected many times. The V call is TRBV30, the J call TRBJ1-6, with D possibly matching TRBD1 (5 bases). V shed 2 bases and J shed 7 bases, with 12 bases lying between them. The V gene's germline CDR1 is GTSNPN and CDR2 SVGIG (reference sequence). The CDR3 is 14 residues long. Here the CDR3 reads CAWSRRQTNSPLHF. CDR3 nucleotide sequence: TGTGCCTGGAGTCGGAGACAGACGAATTCACCCCTCCACTTT.

The gene calls are TRBV2 and TRBJ1-2; unclear D gene. Trimming stripped 6 bases from V and 2 bases from J, with 7 bases between. This CDR3 region has 12 residues. The germline V gene has CDR1 SNHLY and CDR2 FYNNEI. The CDR3 reads CASRNINYGYTF. The CDR3 DNA follows: TGTGCCAGCAGAAACATAAACTATGGCTACACCTTC.

This clonotype has a count of ten or more. This chain uses TRBV11-2 with TRBJ2-4; D not certain. The CDR3 totals 14 residues. V was shortened by 3 bases and J by 3 bases, with 9 bases between the two germline ends. Germline CDR1 reads SGHAT; CDR2 reads FQNNGV. The CDR3 reads CASSFGLGKNIQYF. The CDR3 DNA reads as TGTGCCAGCAGCTTTGGTCTGGGCAAAAACATTCAGTACTTC.

This clonotype was detected many times. The chain recombines TRBV18 with TRBJ1-5, with TRBD1 as a possible D gene (5 bases). V lost 3 bases and J 3 bases, leaving 9 bases between the germline ends. The CDR3 extends over 14 amino acids. From germline, CDR1 is KGHSH and CDR2 LQKENI. The CDR3 coding sequence is TGTGCCAGCTCACCTGACAGCCTCAATCAGCCCCAGCATTTT. Protein product: CASSPDSLNQPQHF. Together with reference TRBV18 and TRBJ1-5, the CDR3 gives the full variable domain: NAGVMQNPRHLVRRRGQEARLRCSPMKGHSHVYWYRQLPEEGLKFMVYLQKENIIDESGMPKERFSAEFPKEGPSILRIQQVVRGDSAAYFCASSPDSLNQPQHFGDGTRLSIL.

The chain employs TRBV5-6 and TRBJ1-3; maybe TRBD1 (6 bases). There are 17 residues in the CDR3. Germline assignment: CDR1 SGHDT and CDR2 YYEEEE. The V end lost 3 bases, the J end lost 0 bases, and 16 bases lay between the germline ends. The DNA for the CDR3 is TGTGCCAGCAGCTGGGGGAGAGGGGGACACTCTGGAAACACCATATATTTT. Its protein product is CASSWGRGGHSGNTIYF.

This clonotype was observed at least ten times. The V gene is TRBV10-3, the J gene TRBJ2-7, with 9 bases that match TRBD2. V lost 8 bases and J lost 6; bases outside the gene matches: 14. The germline V gene encodes CDR1 ENHRY and CDR2 SYGVKD. The CDR3 extends over 15 amino acids. The CDR3, as DNA: TGTGCCATCCCGAGAGGTAGCGGGAGTTCGGGCGAGCAGTACTTC. It yields the protein CAIPRGSGSSGEQYF.